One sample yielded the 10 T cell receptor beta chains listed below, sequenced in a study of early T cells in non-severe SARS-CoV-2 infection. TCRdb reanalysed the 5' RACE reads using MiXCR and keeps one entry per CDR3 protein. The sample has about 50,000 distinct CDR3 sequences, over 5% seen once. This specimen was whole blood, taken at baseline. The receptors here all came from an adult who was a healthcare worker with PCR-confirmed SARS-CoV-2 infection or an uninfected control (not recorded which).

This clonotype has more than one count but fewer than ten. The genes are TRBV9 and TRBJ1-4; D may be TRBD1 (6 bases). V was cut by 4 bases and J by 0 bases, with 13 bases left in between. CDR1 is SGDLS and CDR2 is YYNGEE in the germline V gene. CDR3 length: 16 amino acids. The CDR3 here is CASSKGTSATNEKLFF. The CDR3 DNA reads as TGTGCCAGCAGCAAGGGGACATCTGCAACTAATGAAAAACTGTTTTTT.

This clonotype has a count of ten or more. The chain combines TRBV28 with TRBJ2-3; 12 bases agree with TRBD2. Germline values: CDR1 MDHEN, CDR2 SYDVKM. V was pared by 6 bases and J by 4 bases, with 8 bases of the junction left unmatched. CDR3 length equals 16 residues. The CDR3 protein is CASRTGTSGLSDTQYF. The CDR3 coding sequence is TGTGCCAGCAGGACCGGGACTAGCGGGTTGTCAGATACGCAGTATTTT.

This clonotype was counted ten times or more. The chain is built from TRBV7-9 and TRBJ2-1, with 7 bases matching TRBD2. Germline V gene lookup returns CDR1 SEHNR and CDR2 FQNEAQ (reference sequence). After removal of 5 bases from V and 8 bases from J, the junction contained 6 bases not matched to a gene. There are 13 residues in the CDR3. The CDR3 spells CASSPGGSDEQFF. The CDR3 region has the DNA TGTGCCAGCAGCCCGGGGGGTAGTGATGAGCAGTTCTTC.

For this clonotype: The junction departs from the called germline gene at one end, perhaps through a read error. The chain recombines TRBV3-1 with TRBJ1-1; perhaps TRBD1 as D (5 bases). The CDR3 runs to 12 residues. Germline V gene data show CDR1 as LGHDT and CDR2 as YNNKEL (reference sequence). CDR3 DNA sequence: TGTGCCAGCAGCCAGACAGTCACTGTAGCTTTCTTT. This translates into CASSQTVTVAFF. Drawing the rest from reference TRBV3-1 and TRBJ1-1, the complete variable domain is DTAVSQTPKYLVTQMGNDKSIKCEQNLGHDTMYWYKQDSKKFLKIMFSYNNKELIINETVPNRFSPKSPDKAHLNLHINSLELGDSAVYFCASSQTVTVAFFGQGTRLTVV.

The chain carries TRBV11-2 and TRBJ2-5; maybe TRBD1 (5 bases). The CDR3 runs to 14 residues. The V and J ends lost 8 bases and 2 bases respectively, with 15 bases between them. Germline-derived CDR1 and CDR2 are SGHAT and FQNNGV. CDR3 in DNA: TGTGCCAGCCTGGTGGCAGGGCGGCAAGAGACCCAGTACTTC. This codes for CASLVAGRQETQYF.

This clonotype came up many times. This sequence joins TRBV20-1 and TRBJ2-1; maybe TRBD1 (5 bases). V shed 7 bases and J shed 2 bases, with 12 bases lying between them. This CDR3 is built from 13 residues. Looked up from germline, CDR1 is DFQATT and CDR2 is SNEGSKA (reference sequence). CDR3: CSVTQGTYNEQFF. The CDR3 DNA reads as TGCAGTGTAACGCAGGGAACCTACAATGAGCAGTTCTTC.

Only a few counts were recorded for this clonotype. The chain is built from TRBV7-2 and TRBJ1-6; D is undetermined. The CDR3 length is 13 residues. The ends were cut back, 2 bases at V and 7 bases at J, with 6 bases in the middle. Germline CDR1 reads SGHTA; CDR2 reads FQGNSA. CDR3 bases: TGTGCCAGCAGCTTATACGGAAATTCACCCCTCCACTTT. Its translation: CASSLYGNSPLHF.

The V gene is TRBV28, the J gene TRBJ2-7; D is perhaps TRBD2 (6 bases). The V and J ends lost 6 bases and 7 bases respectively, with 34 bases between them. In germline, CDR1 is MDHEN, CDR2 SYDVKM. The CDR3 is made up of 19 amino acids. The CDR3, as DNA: TGTGCCAGCAGCTCCGCTAGCGAGATGGGTGTAGGGGTCCTACGGGAGCAGTACTTC. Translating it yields CASSSASEMGVGVLREQYF.

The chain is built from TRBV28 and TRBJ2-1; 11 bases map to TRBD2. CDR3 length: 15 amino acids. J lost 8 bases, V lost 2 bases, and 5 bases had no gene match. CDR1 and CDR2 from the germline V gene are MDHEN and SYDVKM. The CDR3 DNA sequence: TGTGCCAGCAGTTTAAGTAGCGGGAGGGCAGATGAGCAGTTCTTC. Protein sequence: CASSLSSGRADEQFF.

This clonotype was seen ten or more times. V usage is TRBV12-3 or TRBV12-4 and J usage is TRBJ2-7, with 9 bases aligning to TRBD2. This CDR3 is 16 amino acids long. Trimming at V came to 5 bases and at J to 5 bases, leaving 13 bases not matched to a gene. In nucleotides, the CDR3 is TGTGCCAGCAGTATCTATCGTAGCGGGAGTCAGCACGAGCAGTACTTC. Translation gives CASSIYRSGSQHEQYF.